This TCR beta chain is drawn from a study of CD39 and CD103 CD8 tumor-infiltrating T cells. Study background: An ovarian cancer patient and two HNSCC patients had repertoire comparisons shown. Study findings and constraints: Unlike DN TIL clonotypes, DP TIL clonotypes seldom appeared in blood.

Patients were not receiving therapy at sample collection. Only one count was recorded for this clone. The antigen is undetermined. The CDR3 loop spans 17 amino acids. With V trimmed by 2 bases and J by 2 bases, 11 bases remained unmatched. Germline V gene sequence: CDR1 SGHAT, CDR2 FQNNGV. Clones were read by immunoSEQ multiplex PCR, and TCRdb kept only the in-frame ones, dropping some. The sample has more than 15,000 clones, 90% to 95% seen once. V and J are TRBV11-2 and TRBJ2-7, with 8 bases lining up with TRBD1. The TCR comes from a human donor with head and neck squamous cell carcinoma. The specimen was CD8+ T cells sorted from blood. Described subset: total memory CD8 T cells (CD45RA-CCR7+/-) from blood or uninvolved lymph node. The CDR3 reads CASSLQGAFYLAYEQYF. CDR3 in DNA: TGTGCCAGCAGCTTACAGGGGGCGTTTTACTTAGCCTACGAGCAGTACTTC.